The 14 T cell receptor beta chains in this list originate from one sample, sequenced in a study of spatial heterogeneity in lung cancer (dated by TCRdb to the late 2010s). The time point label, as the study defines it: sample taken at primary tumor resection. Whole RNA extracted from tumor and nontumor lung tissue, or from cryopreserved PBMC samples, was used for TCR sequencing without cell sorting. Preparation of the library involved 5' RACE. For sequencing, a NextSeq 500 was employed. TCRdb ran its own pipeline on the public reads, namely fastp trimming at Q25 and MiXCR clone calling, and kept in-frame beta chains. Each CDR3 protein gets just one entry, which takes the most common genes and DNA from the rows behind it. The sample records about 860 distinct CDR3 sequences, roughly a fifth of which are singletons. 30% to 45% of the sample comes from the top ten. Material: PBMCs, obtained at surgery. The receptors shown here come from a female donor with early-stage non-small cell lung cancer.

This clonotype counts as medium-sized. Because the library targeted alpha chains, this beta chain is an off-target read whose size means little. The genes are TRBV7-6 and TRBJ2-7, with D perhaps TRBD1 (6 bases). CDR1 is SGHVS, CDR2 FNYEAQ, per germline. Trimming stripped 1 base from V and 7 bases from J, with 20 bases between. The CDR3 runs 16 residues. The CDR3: CASSLGGPVTVNEQYF. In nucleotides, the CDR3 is TGTGCCAGCAGCTTAGGGGGGCCCGTGACAGTAAATGAGCAGTACTTC.

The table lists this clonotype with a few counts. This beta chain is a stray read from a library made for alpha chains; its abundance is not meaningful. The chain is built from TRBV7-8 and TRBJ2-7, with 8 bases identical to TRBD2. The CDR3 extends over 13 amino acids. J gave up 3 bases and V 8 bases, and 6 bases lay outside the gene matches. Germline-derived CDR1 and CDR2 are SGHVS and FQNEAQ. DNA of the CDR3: TGTGCCAGCGTCGGGAGGGGGAACTACGAGCAGTACTTC. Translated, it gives CASVGRGNYEQYF.

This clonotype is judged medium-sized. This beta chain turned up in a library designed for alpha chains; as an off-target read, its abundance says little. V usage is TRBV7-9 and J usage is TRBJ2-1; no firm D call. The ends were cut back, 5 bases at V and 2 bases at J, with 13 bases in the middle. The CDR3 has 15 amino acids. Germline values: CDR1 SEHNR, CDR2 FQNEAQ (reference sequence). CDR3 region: CASSLRTETYNEQFF. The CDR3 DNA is TGTGCCAGCAGCCTACGGACGGAAACCTACAATGAGCAGTTCTTC.

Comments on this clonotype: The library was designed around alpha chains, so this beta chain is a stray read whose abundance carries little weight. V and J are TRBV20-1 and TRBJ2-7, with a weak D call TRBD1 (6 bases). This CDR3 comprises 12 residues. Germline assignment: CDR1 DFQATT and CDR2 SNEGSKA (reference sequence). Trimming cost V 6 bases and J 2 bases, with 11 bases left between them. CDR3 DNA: TGCAGTGCGGGTGACAGGCCCTACGAGCAGTACTTC. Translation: CSAGDRPYEQYF.

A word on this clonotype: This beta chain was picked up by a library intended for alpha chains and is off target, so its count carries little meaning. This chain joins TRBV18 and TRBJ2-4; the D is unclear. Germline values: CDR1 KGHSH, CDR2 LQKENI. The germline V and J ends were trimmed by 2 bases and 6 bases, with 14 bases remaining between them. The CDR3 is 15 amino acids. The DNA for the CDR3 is TGTGCCAGCTCACCATCGGACCAAACGGGAAACATTCAGTACTTC. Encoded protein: CASSPSDQTGNIQYF. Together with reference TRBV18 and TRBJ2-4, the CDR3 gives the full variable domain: NAGVMQNPRHLVRRRGQEARLRCSPMKGHSHVYWYRQLPEEGLKFMVYLQKENIIDESGMPKERFSAEFPKEGPSILRIQQVVRGDSAAYFCASSPSDQTGNIQYFGAGTRLSVL.

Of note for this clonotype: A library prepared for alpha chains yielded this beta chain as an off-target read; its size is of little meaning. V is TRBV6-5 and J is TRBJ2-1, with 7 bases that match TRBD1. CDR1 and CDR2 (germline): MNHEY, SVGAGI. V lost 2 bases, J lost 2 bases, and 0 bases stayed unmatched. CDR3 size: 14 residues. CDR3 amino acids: CASSYGQAYNEQFF. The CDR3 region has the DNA TGTGCCAGCAGTTACGGACAGGCCTACAATGAGCAGTTCTTC.

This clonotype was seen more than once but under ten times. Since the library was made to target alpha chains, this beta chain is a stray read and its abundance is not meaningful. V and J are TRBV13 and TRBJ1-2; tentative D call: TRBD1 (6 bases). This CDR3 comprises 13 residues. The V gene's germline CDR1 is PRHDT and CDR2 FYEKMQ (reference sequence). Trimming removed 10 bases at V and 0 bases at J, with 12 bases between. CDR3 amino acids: CANSGEANYGYTF. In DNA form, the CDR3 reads TGTGCCAACTCAGGGGAAGCTAACTATGGCTACACCTTC.

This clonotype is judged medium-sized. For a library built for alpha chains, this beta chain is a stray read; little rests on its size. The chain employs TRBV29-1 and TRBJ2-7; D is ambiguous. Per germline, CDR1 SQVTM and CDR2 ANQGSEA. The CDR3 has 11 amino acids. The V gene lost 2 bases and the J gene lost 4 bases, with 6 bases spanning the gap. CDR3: CSVETNYEQYF. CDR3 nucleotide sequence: TGCAGCGTTGAAACTAATTACGAGCAGTACTTC.

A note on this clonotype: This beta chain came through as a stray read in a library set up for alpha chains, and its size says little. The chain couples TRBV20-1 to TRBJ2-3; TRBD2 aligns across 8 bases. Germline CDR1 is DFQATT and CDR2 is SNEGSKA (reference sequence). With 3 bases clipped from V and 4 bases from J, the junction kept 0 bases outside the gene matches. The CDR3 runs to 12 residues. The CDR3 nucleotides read TGCAGTGCTAGTAGCGGGGCAGATACGCAGTATTTT. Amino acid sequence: CSASSGADTQYF.

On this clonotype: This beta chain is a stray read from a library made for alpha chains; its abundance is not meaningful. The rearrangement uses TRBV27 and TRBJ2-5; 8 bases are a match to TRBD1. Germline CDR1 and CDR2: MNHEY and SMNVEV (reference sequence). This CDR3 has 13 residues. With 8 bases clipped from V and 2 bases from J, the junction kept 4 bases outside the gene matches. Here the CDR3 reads CASHRTGQETQYF. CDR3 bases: TGTGCCAGCCACAGGACAGGGCAAGAGACCCAGTACTTC.

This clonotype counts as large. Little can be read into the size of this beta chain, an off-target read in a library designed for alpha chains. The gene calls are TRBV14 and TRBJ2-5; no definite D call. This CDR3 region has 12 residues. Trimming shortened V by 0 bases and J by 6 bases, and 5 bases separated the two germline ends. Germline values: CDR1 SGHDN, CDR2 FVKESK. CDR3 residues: CASSQDRKTQYF. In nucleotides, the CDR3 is TGTGCCAGCAGCCAAGATCGGAAGACCCAGTACTTC.

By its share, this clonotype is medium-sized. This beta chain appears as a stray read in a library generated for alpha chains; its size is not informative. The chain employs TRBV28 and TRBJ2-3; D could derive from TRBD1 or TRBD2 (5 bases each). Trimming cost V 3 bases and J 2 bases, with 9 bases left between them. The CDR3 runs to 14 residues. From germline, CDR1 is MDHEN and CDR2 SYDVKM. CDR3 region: CASSFGGTTDTQYF. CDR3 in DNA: TGTGCCAGCAGTTTCGGTGGGACCACAGATACGCAGTATTTT.

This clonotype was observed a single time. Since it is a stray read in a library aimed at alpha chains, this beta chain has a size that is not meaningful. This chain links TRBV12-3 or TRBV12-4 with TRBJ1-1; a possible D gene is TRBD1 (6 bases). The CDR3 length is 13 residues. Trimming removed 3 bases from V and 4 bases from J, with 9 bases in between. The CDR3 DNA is TGTGCCAGCAGTTTCTCAGGGGTCACTGAAGCTTTCTTT. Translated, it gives CASSFSGVTEAFF.

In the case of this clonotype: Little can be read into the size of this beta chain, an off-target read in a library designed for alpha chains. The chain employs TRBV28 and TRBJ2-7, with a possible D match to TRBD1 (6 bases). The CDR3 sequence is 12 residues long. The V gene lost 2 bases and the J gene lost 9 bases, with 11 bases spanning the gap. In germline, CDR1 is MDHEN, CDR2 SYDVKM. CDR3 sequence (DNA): TGTGCCAGCAGTTTAGAGACAGGTCCGCAGTACTTC. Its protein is CASSLETGPQYF.